This T cell receptor beta chain originates from a study of blood T cell repertoires in COVID-19 (dated by TCRdb to 2020 to 2022). At the level of the whole study: The collaborator samples originated in the United States, Italy and Spain and spanned the acute and convalescent phases of COVID-19. The material from the prospective study consisted of cDNA or gDNA derived from T cells, B-cell-depleted T cells, or PBMCs. Deeply sampled blood TCRbeta repertoires from subjects exposed to, actively infected with, or recovered from COVID-19 were included in the dataset. The repertoires were released in a freely available public database meant as a resource for research on the immune response to SARS-CoV-2. The samples were drawn from two sources: the first 160 participants of the ongoing ImmuneRACE study, and approximately 1,300 subjects contributed by 6 global collaborators. A de-identified subject ID, COVID-19 status, age in years and sex were almost always included in the sample metadata. HLA class I and class II types, where available, came from metadata supplied by the sample provider rather than from assay-based typing. What the research found in general, with its limitations: How much clinical and demographic metadata was included differed by source and by participant, and the metadata was provided uncurated.

Enrolling through a virtual design, the prospective study's participants ranged in age from roughly 18 to 100 years and lived across about two dozen United States geographic areas. Cohort assignment in the prospective study relied on participant-reported clinical history from a screening survey and a study questionnaire. Exposed participants were defined as having been in contact with someone with a PCR-confirmed or clinician-diagnosed COVID-19 case within 2 weeks of study entry. Each participant in the prospective study had whole blood, serum and a nasopharyngeal or oropharyngeal swab collected by mobile phlebotomists. Prospective study participants could optionally give additional blood draws and questionnaires over an approximately 2-month period. Blood samples from the prospective study were shipped frozen or at room temperature prior to DNA extraction. With regard to this clone: The specificity of this receptor is unknown. No base quality values were provided; no much bigger clone lies one nucleotide off.

V drops 0 bases and J drops 4 bases, leaving 10 bases in between. The CDR3 goes from the cysteine to the phenylalanine over 14 residues. Here the CDR3 DNA is all that survives: 42 bases in frame from base 1. Looking up the germline V gene (reference sequence) yields CDR1 LGHDT and CDR2 YNNKEL. TCRbeta CDR3 regions were amplified from genomic DNA using the immunoSEQ Assay, a bias-controlled multiplex PCR. The paper's data handling went like this. Within the assay, amplification of reference gene primers was used to estimate how many nucleated cells each sample contained. Sequence reads were collapsed and filtered to measure the absolute abundance of every unique TCRbeta CDR3 rearrangement. For each sample, productive Simpson clonality was calculated as the square root of Simpson's diversity index across productive rearrangements. TCRdb retrieved this table from immuneACCESS and kept in-frame rearrangements only. Not all clones are present; in checked studies, unresolved V genes account for under half, and no reason is known for the remainder. V and J calls and clone size follow that table, whereas D and trimming were derived from the DNA. In this sample the table shows about 150,000 clones, over 80% of which occur a single time. The leading ten clones occupy roughly 4.9% of the sample.

The chain is encoded by TRBV3-1 (or the pseudogene TRBV3-2) joined to TRBJ2-7; there is no confident call for the D gene. The origin of this receptor is a man aged 65 to 85 who had been exposed to COVID-19. The sequenced sample was PBMCs or T cells enriched from blood (not recorded which). The CDR3 corresponds to CASSQENSFYEQYF. The nucleotides are TGTGCCAGCAGCCAAGAGAACAGTTTTTACGAGCAGTACTTC.